Presented here are 11 T cell receptor beta chains from one specimen sequenced in a study of blood T cell repertoires in COVID-19. Data came from immunoSEQ multiplex PCR; TCRdb stores just in-frame clones and leaves some out. This table holds 20,000 to 25,000 clones, 75% to 95% found once. Sample: peripheral blood. Receptors originate from a man between 70 and 80 years old with active COVID-19.

The chain links TRBV24-1 to TRBJ2-1, with D unresolved. The germline V and J ends were trimmed by 3 bases and 2 bases, with 7 bases remaining between them. Germline V CDR1 and CDR2: KGHDR, SFDVKD. The CDR3 has 14 amino acids. The CDR3 is CATSDVLAYNEQFF. CDR3 nucleotide sequence: TGTGCCACCAGTGATGTCTTAGCCTACAATGAGCAGTTCTTC.

This chain links TRBV5-1 with TRBJ1-4; 11 positions match TRBD1. The CDR3 runs 15 residues. CDR1 is SGHRS, CDR2 YFSETQ, per germline. The V gene end was trimmed by 0 bases and the J gene end by 7 bases; junction bases not matched to a gene: 2. CDR3 DNA: TGCGCCAGCAGCTTGGAGGGGACAGGGGGTGAAAAACTGTTTTTT. Translated, it gives CASSLEGTGGEKLFF.

Comments on this clone: The junction does not match germline at one end; this may be a read error. This sequence joins TRBV28 and TRBJ2-7, with 8 bases aligning to TRBD2. Germline V gene sequence: CDR1 MDHEN, CDR2 SYDVKM. This CDR3 contains 15 residues. CDR3 amino acids: CASNLSGSPSYEQYF. The CDR3 DNA reads TGTGCCAGCAATTTAAGCGGGAGTCCCTCCTACGAGCAGTACTTC.

The chain joins TRBV11-2 to TRBJ2-1; TRBD2 matches at 12 bases. V shed 3 bases and J 4 bases; nucleotides not matched to a gene: 1. This CDR3 is 15 amino acids long. The V gene's germline CDR1 is SGHAT and CDR2 FQNNGV. CDR3 region: CASSLTSGGYNEQFF. The CDR3 DNA is TGTGCCAGCAGCTTGACTAGCGGGGGTTACAATGAGCAGTTCTTC.

This chain links TRBV4-2 with TRBJ1-5; D is possibly TRBD1 (5 bases). There are 15 residues in the CDR3. V shed 2 bases and J shed 5 bases, with 13 bases lying between them. Germline V CDR1 and CDR2: LGHNA, YNFKEQ. CDR3 sequence: CASSQKGSEDQPQHF. The CDR3 coding sequence is TGTGCCAGCAGCCAAAAGGGGTCCGAGGATCAGCCCCAGCATTTT.

This chain links TRBV5-1 with TRBJ1-1; 8 bases agree with TRBD1. Germline assignment: CDR1 SGHRS and CDR2 YFSETQ. The CDR3 is 14 residues long. The V segment lost 3 bases and the J segment 2 bases; nucleotides outside the gene matches: 3. The CDR3 loop reads CASSSDRGNTEAFF. CDR3 bases: TGCGCCAGCAGCTCCGACAGGGGAAACACTGAAGCTTTCTTT.

This sequence joins TRBV2 and TRBJ2-2, with unresolved D. Per germline, CDR1 SNHLY and CDR2 FYNNEI. The ends were cut back, 2 bases at V and 7 bases at J, with 2 bases in the middle. The CDR3 is made up of 11 amino acids. In nucleotides, the CDR3 is TGTGCCAGCAGTGAACACGGGGAGCTGTTTTTT. This encodes CASSEHGELFF.

This sequence joins TRBV12-3 or TRBV12-4 and TRBJ2-3; no reliable D call. The CDR3 totals 13 residues. V was clipped by 5 bases and J by 0 bases, with 6 bases between them. The CDR3 nucleotides are TGTGCCAGCAGTCTTTTTAGCACAGATACGCAGTATTTT. It translates to CASSLFSTDTQYF.

The gene calls are TRBV10-3 and TRBJ2-5, with TRBD2 identical over 7 bases. Germline V lookup: CDR1 ENHRY, CDR2 SYGVKD. V was clipped by 6 bases and J by 4 bases; unmatched bases: 11. CDR3 length: 15 residues. The CDR3 loop reads CAISESGKGRETQYF. For the CDR3, the DNA is TGTGCCATCAGCGAGAGCGGGAAGGGCCGAGAGACCCAGTACTTC.

The V call is TRBV5-4, the J call TRBJ2-2, with 9 bases aligning to TRBD1. The CDR3 length is 16 residues. Germline CDR1 SGHNT, CDR2 YYREEE (reference sequence). V dropped 4 bases and J dropped 4; count of bases not matched to a gene: 8. The CDR3 spells CASSRQQGAGTGELFF. CDR3 nucleotides: TGTGCCAGCAGCCGACAACAGGGGGCGGGCACCGGGGAGCTGTTTTTT. The full variable domain, completed using reference TRBV5-4 and TRBJ2-2, is ETGVTQSPTHLIKTRGQQVTLRCSSQSGHNTVSWYQQALGQGPQFIFQYYREEENGRGNFPPRFSGLQFPNYSSELNVNALELDDSALYLCASSRQQGAGTGELFFGEGSRLTVL.

The chain employs TRBV4-3 and TRBJ1-2, with D maybe TRBD1 (6 bases). CDR3 length: 14 amino acids. V was pared by 6 bases and J by 7 bases, with 18 bases between. From germline, CDR1 is LGHNA and CDR2 YSLEER. CDR3 residues: CASRSAGGVSGYTF. Written as DNA, the CDR3 is TGCGCCAGCAGATCTGCGGGGGGCGTCAGTGGCTACACCTTC.